This TCR beta chain emerged from a study of T-cell reconstitution after alpha-beta-depleted transplantation in children. This clonotype was recorded a few times. Researchers prepared the TCRbeta library using unique molecular identifiers, the study reports. TCRdb fed the PCR reads into MiXCR, producing one record per CDR3 protein. The sample yields about 370,000 distinct CDR3 sequences, roughly 22% seen once. The length of the CDR3 is 14 residues. The V gene end was trimmed by 1 base and the J gene end by 6 bases; junction bases not matched to a gene: 7. The germline CDR1 and CDR2 sequences are DFQATT and SNEGSKA (reference sequence).

The V and J genes are TRBV20-1 and TRBJ2-7; TRBD1 matches at 9 bases. This material consisted of PBMCs from the stem cell graft donor, taken from the stem cell graft. This receptor was taken from a human donor who donated a stem cell graft to a child with acute myeloid leukemia. CDR3 nucleotide sequence: TGCAGTGCTAGAGCCGGGACAGGGTTGGGCGAGCAGTACTTC. Translated, it gives CSARAGTGLGEQYF.